These 17 T cell receptor beta chains were all obtained from the same sample, sequenced in a study of Ad26.COV2.S vaccination and SARS-CoV-2 variants. Assay: immunoSEQ multiplex PCR; the TCRdb copy retains only in-frame clones and omits some. The repertoire holds some 520,000 clones, with around 90% as singletons. The sample's treatment: about 20 received Ad26.COV2.S at low or high dose, single or two shots; roughly 5 received placebo; per-sample allocation not given. Specimen acquisition occurred on day 63 following the initial vaccine or placebo injection. This sample comprised peripheral blood, obtained in a trial of Ad26.COV2.S vaccine versus placebo. The receptors originated from a person between 18 and 60 years old who received the Ad26.COV2.S COVID-19 vaccine or a placebo.

Here the CDR3 DNA reads TGTGCCAGCAGCCCGCCTGACCGACCCGGCTCCGAGCAGTACTTC. It yields the protein CASSPPDRPGSEQYF. The J gene is TRBJ2-7, the V gene TRBV5-6; no firm D call. Germline V gives CDR1 SGHDT, CDR2 YYEEEE. Trimming left V 4 bases short and J 6 bases short, with 20 bases between. The CDR3 is 15 residues long.

V gene TRBV6-5 combines with J gene TRBJ1-2; the match to TRBD1 covers 7 bases. Germline values: CDR1 MNHEY, CDR2 SVGAGI. The CDR3 has 14 residues. Losses at the gene ends were 6 bases for V and 4 bases for J; bases not matched to a gene: 8. The CDR3 region has the DNA TGTGCCAGCAGAAACCGACAGGGTGCCTATGGCTACACCTTC. Its protein product is CASRNRQGAYGYTF.

The chain has TRBV21-1 and TRBJ1-3. TRBV21-1 is marked as a pseudogene. The CDR3 runs 16 residues. The CDR3 region has the DNA TGTGCCAGCAGCAAAGTTGTGGGGGTCTCTGGAAACACCATATATTTT. This gives the protein CASSKVVGVSGNTIYF.

The chain recombines TRBV20-1 with TRBJ2-5, with D hard to call. Between the trimmed V and J ends, which lost 3 bases and 5 bases, there was a span of 28 bases. Germline V lookup: CDR1 DFQATT, CDR2 SNEGSKA (reference sequence). This CDR3 comprises 18 residues. The CDR3 coding sequence is TGCAGTGCTAGTTCGGATTTGGCCCCCGATAGCTTTAGTGAGACCCAGTACTTC. Its translation is CSASSDLAPDSFSETQYF.

The chain links TRBV4-2 to TRBJ2-5; 9 bases agree with TRBD2. The germline gives CDR1 LGHNA, CDR2 YNFKEQ. After removal of 2 bases from V and 2 bases from J, the junction contained 6 bases not matched to a gene. The CDR3 extends over 16 amino acids. The CDR3 protein is CASSQSRAGGQETQYF. The CDR3 region has the DNA TGTGCCAGCAGCCAATCGCGGGCGGGAGGGCAAGAGACCCAGTACTTC.

V and J are TRBV9 and TRBJ2-6, with D possibly being TRBD2 (6 bases). Germline values: CDR1 SGDLS, CDR2 YYNGEE. The CDR3 totals 16 residues. Trimming pared 1 base from V and 0 bases from J, leaving 8 bases between. CDR3 sequence reads: CASSVRERSGANVLTF. The DNA of the CDR3 is TGTGCCAGCAGCGTACGGGAGCGCTCTGGGGCCAACGTCCTGACTTTC.

This chain connects TRBV27 to TRBJ1-6; the D gene is possibly TRBD1 (5 bases). Trimming cost V 1 base and J 8 bases, with 12 bases left between them. This CDR3 is built from 15 residues. Germline V gives CDR1 MNHEY, CDR2 SMNVEV (reference sequence). CDR3 region: CASSLFPQGHSPLHF. The CDR3 DNA reads TGTGCCAGCAGTTTATTCCCCCAGGGTCATTCACCCCTCCACTTT.

The rearrangement uses TRBV3-1 (or the pseudogene TRBV3-2) and TRBJ2-1; TRBD2 matches at 7 bases. The V and J ends lost 1 base and 4 bases, in that order; junction bases with no gene match: 10. The CDR3 is 17 amino acids. CDR1 is LGHDT and CDR2 is YNNKEL in the germline V gene (reference sequence). CDR3 coding DNA: TGTGCCAGCAGCCAAGGTAGGGTCGGGAGGTTTTACAATGAGCAGTTCTTC. It translates to CASSQGRVGRFYNEQFF.

The J gene is TRBJ2-3, the V gene TRBV7-6; 8 positions agree with TRBD2. The CDR3 is 19 residues long. V lost 5 bases to trimming and J lost 5 bases; unmatched junction nucleotides: 21. CDR1 and CDR2 from the germline V gene are SGHVS and FNYEAQ. For the CDR3, the DNA is TGTGCCAGCAGCCTCCCCCGGTCGGGAGGGCCCGGTCCGGGAGATACGCAGTATTTT. Its translation is CASSLPRSGGPGPGDTQYF.

The chain combines TRBV28 with TRBJ1-1; no firm D call. Germline CDR1 reads MDHEN; CDR2 reads SYDVKM. The CDR3 totals 12 residues. V was pared by 6 bases and J by 0 bases, with 5 bases between. CDR3 coding DNA: TGTGCCAGCAGCGCAATGAACACTGAAGCTTTCTTT. Its translation is CASSAMNTEAFF.

This chain joins TRBV7-2 and TRBJ1-6, with no clear D. V lost 1 base to trimming and J lost 10 bases, with 8 bases between them. CDR3 length equals 13 residues. In germline, CDR1 is SGHTA, CDR2 FQGNSA. The CDR3 DNA reads as TGTGCCAGCAGCTTAGGCCCGATCTCACCCCTCCACTTT. Residues: CASSLGPISPLHF.

V and J are TRBV7-2 and TRBJ2-7; D call uncertain. The CDR3 length is 11 residues. The V end lost 5 bases, the J end lost 5 bases, and 7 bases lay between the germline ends. Germline V gene data show CDR1 as SGHTA and CDR2 as FQGNSA. For the CDR3, the DNA is TGTGCCAGCAGCGGTTTCCACGAGCAGTACTTC. Amino acids: CASSGFHEQYF.

The table lists this clone with a count of one. The chain couples TRBV6-5 to TRBJ2-2, with TRBD2 matching 8 bases. CDR1 MNHEY and CDR2 SVGAGI come from the germline V gene. This CDR3 has 16 residues. With 0 bases clipped from V and 5 bases from J, the junction kept 5 bases outside the gene matches. The CDR3 sequence: CASSYSRLARTGELFF. CDR3 bases: TGTGCCAGCAGTTACTCGAGACTAGCGAGAACCGGGGAGCTGTTTTTT.

V gene TRBV5-8 combines with J gene TRBJ2-7; a weak D match, TRBD1 (7 bases). Trimming removed 4 bases at V and 3 bases at J, with 14 bases between. The germline CDR1 and CDR2 sequences are SGHTS and YDEGEE. The CDR3 length is 14 residues. DNA for the CDR3: TGTGCCAGCAGCCCAGGGGGGCAGCTCTACGAGCAGTACTTC. Its protein product is CASSPGGQLYEQYF. Supplemented by reference TRBV5-8 and TRBJ2-7, the full variable domain reads EAGVTQSPTHLIKTRGQQATLRCSPISGHTSVYWYQQALGLGLQFLLWYDEGEERNRGNFPPRFSGRQFPNYSSELNVNALELEDSALYLCASSPGGQLYEQYFGPGTRLTVT.

The chain carries TRBV5-1 and TRBJ2-3; 13 nucleotides align to TRBD2. V shed 2 bases and J 5 bases; nucleotides not matched to a gene: 20. CDR1 and CDR2 from the germline V gene are SGHRS and YFSETQ. CDR3 length: 21 amino acids. This CDR3 reads CASSFGGTGNTSGRAGDTQYF. CDR3 bases: TGCGCCAGCAGCTTTGGTGGGACAGGGAATACTAGCGGGAGGGCCGGAGATACGCAGTATTTT.

This clone was seen just once. This sequence joins TRBV6-1 and TRBJ1-6; 7 bases are shared with TRBD1. CDR3 length equals 16 residues. The junction had 9 bases not matched to a gene; V was cut back by 4 bases and J by 6 bases. Germline V gene sequence: CDR1 MNHNS, CDR2 SASEGT. The DNA for the CDR3 is TGTGCCAGCAGTGGACTGACAGGGTTTGGTAATTCACCCCTCCACTTT. Protein sequence: CASSGLTGFGNSPLHF.

The rearrangement joins TRBV28 to TRBJ2-1; tentative D call: TRBD1 (5 bases). Per the germline V gene, CDR1 is MDHEN and CDR2 is SYDVKM. The CDR3 spans 15 residues. The V end lost 1 base, the J end lost 0 bases, and 7 bases lay between the germline ends. In nucleotides, the CDR3 is TGTGCCAGCAGTTTATACCAGGGCTCCTACAATGAGCAGTTCTTC. It translates to CASSLYQGSYNEQFF.